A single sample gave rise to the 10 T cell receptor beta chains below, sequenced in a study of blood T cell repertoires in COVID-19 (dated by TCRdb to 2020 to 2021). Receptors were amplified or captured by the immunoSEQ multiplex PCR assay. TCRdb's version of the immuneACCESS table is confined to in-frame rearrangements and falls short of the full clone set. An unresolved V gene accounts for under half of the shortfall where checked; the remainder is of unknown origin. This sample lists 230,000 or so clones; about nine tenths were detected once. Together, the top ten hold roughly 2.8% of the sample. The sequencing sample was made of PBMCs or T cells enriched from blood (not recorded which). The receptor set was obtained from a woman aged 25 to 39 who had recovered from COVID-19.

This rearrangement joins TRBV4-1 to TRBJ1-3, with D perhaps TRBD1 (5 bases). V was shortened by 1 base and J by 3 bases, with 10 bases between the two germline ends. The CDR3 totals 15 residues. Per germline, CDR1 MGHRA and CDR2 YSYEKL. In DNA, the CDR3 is TGCGCCAGCAGCCAAGCAGACAGCTATGGAAACACCATATATTTT. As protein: CASSQADSYGNTIYF.

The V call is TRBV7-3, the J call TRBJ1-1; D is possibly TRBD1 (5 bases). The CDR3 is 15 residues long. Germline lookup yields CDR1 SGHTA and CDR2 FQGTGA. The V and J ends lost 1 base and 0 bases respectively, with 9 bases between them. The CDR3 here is CASSLMGGMNTEAFF. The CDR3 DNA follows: TGTGCCAGCAGCTTAATGGGGGGGATGAACACTGAAGCTTTCTTT.

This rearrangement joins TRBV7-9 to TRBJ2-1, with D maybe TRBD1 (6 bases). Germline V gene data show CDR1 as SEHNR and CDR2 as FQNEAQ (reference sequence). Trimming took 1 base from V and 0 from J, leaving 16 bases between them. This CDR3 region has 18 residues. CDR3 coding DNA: TGTGCCAGCAGCTTAGTTGGGCAGGGGTTGAGCTCCTACAATGAGCAGTTCTTC. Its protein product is CASSLVGQGLSSYNEQFF.

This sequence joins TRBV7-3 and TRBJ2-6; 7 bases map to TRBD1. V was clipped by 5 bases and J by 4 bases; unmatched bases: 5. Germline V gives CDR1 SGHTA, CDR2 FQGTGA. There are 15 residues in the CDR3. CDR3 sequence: CASSRQGTGANVLTF. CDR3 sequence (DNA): TGTGCCAGCAGCCGACAGGGAACCGGGGCCAACGTCCTGACTTTC.

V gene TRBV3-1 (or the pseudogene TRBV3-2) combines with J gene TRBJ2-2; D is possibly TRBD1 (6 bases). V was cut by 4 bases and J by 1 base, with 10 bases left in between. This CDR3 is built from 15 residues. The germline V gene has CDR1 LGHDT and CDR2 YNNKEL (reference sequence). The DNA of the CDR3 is TGTGCCAGCAGCCCGGACAGAAGGAACACCGGGGAGCTGTTTTTT. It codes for CASSPDRRNTGELFF.

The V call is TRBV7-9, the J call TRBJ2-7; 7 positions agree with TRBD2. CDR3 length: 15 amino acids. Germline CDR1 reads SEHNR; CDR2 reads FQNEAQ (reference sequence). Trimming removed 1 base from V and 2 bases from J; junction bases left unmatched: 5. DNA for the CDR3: TGTGCCAGCAGCTTAGGCGGGACTAATACCTACGAGCAGTACTTC. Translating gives CASSLGGTNTYEQYF.

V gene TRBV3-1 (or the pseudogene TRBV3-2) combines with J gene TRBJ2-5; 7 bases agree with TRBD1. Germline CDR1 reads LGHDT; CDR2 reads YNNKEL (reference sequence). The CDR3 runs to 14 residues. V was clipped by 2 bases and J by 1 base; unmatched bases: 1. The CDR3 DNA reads TGTGCCAGCAGCCAAACAGGGGTCCAAGAGACCCAGTACTTC. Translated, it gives CASSQTGVQETQYF.

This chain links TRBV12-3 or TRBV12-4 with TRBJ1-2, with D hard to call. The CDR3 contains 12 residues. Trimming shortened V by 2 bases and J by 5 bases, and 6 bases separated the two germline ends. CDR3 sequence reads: CASSLPEYGYTF. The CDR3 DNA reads TGTGCCAGCAGTTTACCCGAGTATGGCTACACCTTC.

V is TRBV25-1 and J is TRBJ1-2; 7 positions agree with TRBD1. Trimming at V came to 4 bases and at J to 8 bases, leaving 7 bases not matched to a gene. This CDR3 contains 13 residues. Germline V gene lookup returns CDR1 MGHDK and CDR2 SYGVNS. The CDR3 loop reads CASSAGTVGGYTF. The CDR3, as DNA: TGTGCCAGCAGTGCGGGGACAGTCGGCGGCTACACCTTC.

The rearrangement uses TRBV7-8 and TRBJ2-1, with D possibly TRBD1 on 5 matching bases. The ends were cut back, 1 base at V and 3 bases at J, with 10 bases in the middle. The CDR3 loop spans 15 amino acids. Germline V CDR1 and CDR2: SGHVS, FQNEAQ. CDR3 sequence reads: CASSLGVGVYNEQFF. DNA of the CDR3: TGTGCCAGCAGCTTAGGAGTAGGGGTCTACAATGAGCAGTTCTTC.